The 31 T cell receptor beta chains presented below share a single source sample, sequenced in a study of blood T cell repertoires in COVID-19. Libraries were prepared by immunoSEQ multiplex PCR; TCRdb keeps only in-frame clonotypes and omits some of them. The sample consists of over 90,000 clones, approximately 90% of them appearing once. Material: peripheral blood. These TCRs come from a woman aged 45-60 years with COVID-19, enrolled during active disease.

The V call is TRBV6-1, the J call TRBJ2-5; 10 bases align to TRBD2. Trimming removed 3 bases from V and 2 bases from J; junction bases left unmatched: 9. Germline V CDR1 and CDR2: MNHNS, SASEGT. This CDR3 is 17 amino acids long. CDR3 nucleotides: TGTGCCAGCAGTGAGTCCCCTAGCGGGGGACCACAAGAGACCCAGTACTTC. It is translated as CASSESPSGGPQETQYF.

This chain joins TRBV15 and TRBJ1-1; D is undetermined. Germline V gene sequence: CDR1 LNHNV, CDR2 YYDKDF (reference sequence). The CDR3 spans 16 residues. V gave up 0 bases and J gave up 0 bases, with 11 bases separating them. CDR3 sequence (DNA): TGTGCCACCAGCAGAGATCGAGGCTCATTGAACACTGAAGCTTTCTTT. Encoded protein: CATSRDRGSLNTEAFF.

This clone appeared a few times. The rearrangement links TRBV5-5 to TRBJ1-3; no clear D. Germline-derived CDR1 and CDR2 are SGHKS and YYEKEE (reference sequence). CDR3 length: 14 amino acids. V was cut by 2 bases and J by 0 bases, with 6 bases left in between. Written as DNA, the CDR3 is TGTGCCAGCAGCTTTGAGAGCTCTGGAAACACCATATATTTT. It yields the protein CASSFESSGNTIYF.

The V call is TRBV4-1, the J call TRBJ2-3; TRBD2 might be the D (6 bases). Trimming cost V 0 bases and J 0 bases, with 19 bases left between them. Germline V gives CDR1 MGHRA, CDR2 YSYEKL. This CDR3 spans 19 amino acids. The CDR3 region has the DNA TGCGCCAGCAGCCAAGAACCCCCTTTTTGGCGGGGAAGCACAGATACGCAGTATTTT. Its protein product is CASSQEPPFWRGSTDTQYF.

The chain carries TRBV5-6 and TRBJ2-7; TRBD1 matches at 9 bases. This CDR3 is built from 14 residues. Per germline, CDR1 SGHDT and CDR2 YYEEEE. The trim removed 4 bases at V and 7 bases at J, leaving 9 bases unmatched. CDR3 nucleotides: TGTGCCAGCAGCGAACAGGGGGCGGCTGGGGAGCAGTACTTC. This translates into CASSEQGAAGEQYF.

The V gene is TRBV29-1, the J gene TRBJ1-2; 8 bases fit TRBD1. CDR3 length equals 13 residues. Per germline, CDR1 SQVTM and CDR2 ANQGSEA. CDR3 in amino acids: CSDLGAGGNGYTF. CDR3 nucleotide sequence: TGCAGTGACCTTGGGGCAGGGGGCAATGGCTACACCTTC.

The rearrangement links TRBV19 to TRBJ2-7; tentative D call: TRBD2 (6 bases). The CDR3 contains 15 residues. The germline gives CDR1 LNHDA, CDR2 SQIVND (reference sequence). Trimming pared 3 bases from V and 2 bases from J, leaving 14 bases between. The CDR3 nucleotides are TGTGCCAGTAGTATTGGGACTTCTACCACCTACGAGCAGTACTTC. Amino acids: CASSIGTSTTYEQYF.

This clone appeared once. The gene calls are TRBV6-5 and TRBJ2-2, with D tentatively TRBD1 (5 bases). The germline CDR1 and CDR2 sequences are MNHEY and SVGAGI. The ends were cut back, 2 bases at V and 7 bases at J, with 8 bases in the middle. The CDR3 consists of 13 residues. The CDR3 sequence is CASSYRTGGELFF. CDR3 nucleotide sequence: TGTGCCAGCAGTTACCGTACAGGCGGGGAGCTGTTTTTT.

This chain connects TRBV5-5 to TRBJ1-4; TRBD1 might be the D (5 bases). Trimming took 4 bases from V and 5 from J, leaving 15 bases between them. This CDR3 is 15 amino acids long. Germline V gene lookup returns CDR1 SGHKS and CDR2 YYEKEE (reference sequence). The CDR3 region has the DNA TGTGCCAGCAGCCTGCCTGGAGGGGTAAATGAAAAACTGTTTTTT. The encoded protein is CASSLPGGVNEKLFF.

The chain recombines TRBV11-2 with TRBJ1-1; D unclear. Trimming left V 5 bases short and J 2 bases short, with 9 bases between. The CDR3 has 13 residues. Per the germline V gene, CDR1 is SGHAT and CDR2 is FQNNGV. CDR3 bases: TGTGCCAGCAGCCGTCAGTCCAACACTGAAGCTTTCTTT. It encodes CASSRQSNTEAFF.

The chain recombines TRBV5-4 with TRBJ2-6; D gene unclear. Between the trimmed V and J ends, which lost 0 bases and 0 bases, there was a span of 13 bases. Germline CDR1 reads SGHNT; CDR2 reads YYREEE (reference sequence). CDR3 length equals 18 residues. CDR3 in amino acids: CASSLGQSAPSGANVLTF. The CDR3 nucleotides are TGTGCCAGCAGCTTGGGCCAGTCCGCCCCCTCTGGGGCCAACGTCCTGACTTTC.

The DNA of the CDR3 is TGTGCCAGCAGTTACTCCCCCGCCAGGAACACCGGGGAGCTGTTTTTT. Protein: CASSYSPARNTGELFF. The rearrangement joins TRBV6-5 to TRBJ2-2; D is unresolved. The CDR3 sequence is 16 residues long. V was trimmed by 0 bases and J by 1 base, leaving 9 bases between them. CDR1 is MNHEY, CDR2 SVGAGI, per germline.

This rearrangement joins TRBV5-1 to TRBJ2-7; D is ambiguous. Trimming removed 0 bases at V and 3 bases at J, with 16 bases between. Germline CDR1 and CDR2: SGHRS and YFSETQ. This CDR3 is 16 amino acids long. The CDR3 nucleotides read TGCGCCAGCAGCTTGGGGCAGCTTTCATGGAGCTACGAGCAGTACTTC. Translating gives CASSLGQLSWSYEQYF.

The chain combines TRBV21-1 with TRBJ2-1; no check of the table's D call, TRBD1, against the DNA was made. TRBV21-1 is labeled a pseudogene. The CDR3 runs to 14 residues. The CDR3 spells CASSKDRGYNEQFF. The CDR3 coding sequence is TGTGCCAGCAGCAAAGACAGGGGTTACAATGAGCAGTTCTTC.

CDR3 residues: CASSLRAVLGYTF. The CDR3 nucleotides read TGTGCCAGCAGCTTGAGGGCAGTTCTTGGCTACACCTTC. This rearrangement joins TRBV13 to TRBJ1-2; D is unresolved. This CDR3 spans 13 amino acids. Trimming stripped 3 bases from V and 7 bases from J, with 12 bases between. Germline V gives CDR1 PRHDT, CDR2 FYEKMQ (reference sequence).

The rearrangement links TRBV3-1 (or the pseudogene TRBV3-2) to TRBJ2-7; 11 nucleotides align to TRBD2. The germline CDR1 and CDR2 sequences are LGHDT and YNNKEL (reference sequence). The CDR3 covers 18 residues. The trim removed 0 bases at V and 4 bases at J, leaving 11 bases unmatched. This CDR3 is CASSQDGLAGGPGYEQYF. The CDR3 DNA reads as TGTGCCAGCAGCCAAGATGGGCTAGCGGGGGGTCCGGGATACGAGCAGTACTTC.

The rearrangement uses TRBV4-1 and TRBJ1-4; TRBD1 matches 10 bases. Germline trimming cut 2 bases from V and 5 bases from J; bases unmatched to any gene: 5. The CDR3 runs to 16 residues. Germline CDR1 reads MGHRA; CDR2 reads YSYEKL. CDR3 bases: TGCGCCAGCAGCCAACTCCCGGGACAGGGGAATGAAAAACTGTTTTTT. This gives the protein CASSQLPGQGNEKLFF.

The gene calls are TRBV7-2 and TRBJ1-2; no firm D call. This CDR3 region has 12 residues. V lost 5 bases, J lost 3 bases, and 7 bases lay in between. In germline, CDR1 is SGHTA, CDR2 FQGNSA. The CDR3 sequence is CASSITDYGYTF. The DNA for the CDR3 is TGTGCCAGCAGCATAACAGACTATGGCTACACCTTC.

This chain connects TRBV18 to TRBJ2-2; D perhaps matches TRBD2 (5 bases). V lost 0 bases, J lost 2 bases, and 10 bases lay in between. Looked up from germline, CDR1 is KGHSH and CDR2 is LQKENI. The CDR3 runs to 16 residues. CDR3 protein: CASSPPRGSNTGELFF. DNA of the CDR3: TGTGCCAGCTCACCACCGAGAGGGAGCAACACCGGGGAGCTGTTTTTT.

The CDR3 loop is CASSLGRRDTDTQYF. CDR3 sequence (DNA): TGTGCCAGCAGTTTGGGCAGGCGAGATACAGATACGCAGTATTTT. The rearrangement uses TRBV28 and TRBJ2-3; unclear D gene. The V gene lost 3 bases and the J gene lost 3 bases, with 13 bases spanning the gap. The CDR3 runs to 15 residues. Germline V CDR1 and CDR2: MDHEN, SYDVKM.

The V gene is TRBV14, the J gene TRBJ1-1; D is unclear. This CDR3 comprises 13 residues. Germline CDR1 is SGHDN and CDR2 is FVKESK. Trimming left V 1 base short and J 7 bases short, with 10 bases between. CDR3 coding DNA: TGTGCCAGCAGCCAAGGACTCCCGAGTGAAGCTTTCTTT. This codes for CASSQGLPSEAFF.

The DNA of the CDR3 is TGCACCAGCAGCCTGGACACTGCGAACACCGGGGAGCTGTTTTTT. Translated: CTSSLDTANTGELFF. The chain has TRBV1 and TRBJ2-2; the table's TRBD1 call for D was not verified on the DNA. TRBV1 is a pseudogene. The CDR3 length is 15 residues.

The chain has TRBV19 and TRBJ1-5; TRBD1 matches 8 bases. CDR3 length equals 17 residues. With V trimmed by 3 bases and J by 2 bases, 9 bases remained unmatched. Per the germline V gene, CDR1 is LNHDA and CDR2 is SQIVND (reference sequence). CDR3 sequence reads: CASSMPAGGMGNQPQHF. DNA for the CDR3: TGTGCCAGTAGTATGCCGGCAGGGGGCATGGGCAATCAGCCCCAGCATTTT.

The genes are TRBV7-8 and TRBJ1-1; TRBD1 agrees at 8 bases. The germline gives CDR1 SGHVS, CDR2 FQNEAQ. Unmatched junction bases numbered 6, after V lost 0 bases and J lost 3 bases. The CDR3 runs 16 residues. In DNA, the CDR3 is TGTGCCAGCAGCTTAGCGGCAGGGGGCGCCGACACTGAAGCTTTCTTT. Its protein is CASSLAAGGADTEAFF. Combining the CDR3 with reference TRBV7-8 and TRBJ1-1 gives the whole variable domain GAGVSQSPRYKVAKRGQDVALRCDPISGHVSLFWYQQALGQGPEFLTYFQNEAQLDKSGLPSDRFFAERPEGSVSTLKIQRTQQEDSAVYLCASSLAAGGADTEAFFGQGTRLTVV.

This chain joins TRBV15 and TRBJ1-4, with unresolved D. Germline values: CDR1 LNHNV, CDR2 YYDKDF (reference sequence). This CDR3 is built from 15 residues. The V and J ends lost 3 bases and 3 bases respectively, with 11 bases between them. The CDR3 sequence: CATSSSGIANEKLFF. Written as DNA, the CDR3 is TGTGCCACCAGCAGTTCGGGGATAGCTAATGAAAAACTGTTTTTT.

The CDR3 region is CASSVAGASSYNEQFF. CDR3 bases: TGTGCCAGCAGCGTAGCTGGAGCAAGCTCCTACAATGAGCAGTTCTTC. The gene calls are TRBV9 and TRBJ2-1; D remains unclear. The ends were cut back, 0 bases at V and 0 bases at J, with 10 bases in the middle. Germline V CDR1 and CDR2: SGDLS, YYNGEE. The CDR3 sequence is 16 residues long.

This chain connects TRBV28 to TRBJ1-2; 9 nucleotides line up with TRBD1. The V gene's germline CDR1 is MDHEN and CDR2 SYDVKM. Trimming cost V 5 bases and J 8 bases; bases outside gene matches: 12. The CDR3 is 15 amino acids. CDR3 sequence reads: CASSTPGQGRLGYTF. The CDR3 DNA sequence: TGTGCCAGCAGTACCCCGGGACAGGGAAGGCTAGGCTACACCTTC.

The J gene is TRBJ2-1, the V gene TRBV9; D might be TRBD2 (6 bases). This CDR3 region has 15 residues. With 3 bases removed from V and 0 bases from J, the gap between germline ends came to 10 bases. Germline CDR1 and CDR2: SGDLS and YYNGEE. The CDR3 nucleotides read TGTGCCAGCAGCGCCGGGAGTACCTCCTACAATGAGCAGTTCTTC. Translated, it gives CASSAGSTSYNEQFF.

The V and J genes are TRBV7-2 and TRBJ2-1; no clear D gene. Trimming took off 5 bases at V and 2 bases at J, with 10 bases between the two ends. Germline CDR1 reads SGHTA; CDR2 reads FQGNSA. There are 14 residues in the CDR3. The CDR3 protein is CASSRQATYNEQFF. CDR3 coding DNA: TGTGCCAGCAGCCGTCAGGCAACCTACAATGAGCAGTTCTTC. The full variable domain, with the rest looked up from reference TRBV7-2 and TRBJ2-1, is GAGVSQSPSNKVTEKGKDVELRCDPISGHTALYWYRQSLGQGLEFLIYFQGNSAPDKSGLPSDRFSAERTGGSVSTLTIQRTQQEDSAVYLCASSRQATYNEQFFGPGTRLTVL.

This clone turned up a few times. This chain links TRBV29-1 with TRBJ1-2, with a weak D call TRBD1 (6 bases). Trimming removed 4 bases from V and 5 bases from J, with 14 bases in between. The CDR3 is 13 residues long. Germline CDR1 is SQVTM and CDR2 is ANQGSEA. The chain's CDR3 is CSVGRGTDYGYTF. The DNA of the CDR3 is TGCAGCGTTGGAAGGGGGACGGATTATGGCTACACCTTC.

This chain uses TRBV7-9 with TRBJ2-7; tentatively, D is TRBD1 (7 bases). Germline assignment: CDR1 SEHNR and CDR2 FQNEAQ (reference sequence). The CDR3 is 13 amino acids. V was trimmed by 2 bases and J by 6 bases, leaving 11 bases between them. This chain's CDR3 is CASSLRQGGEQYF. DNA for the CDR3: TGTGCCAGCAGCTTACGACAGGGAGGCGAGCAGTACTTC.